The present entry profiles one TCR beta chain with its context. Its target is not known. The record originates from a study of cytomegalovirus exposure and HLA in healthy donors. Trimming pared 0 bases from V and 0 bases from J, leaving 16 bases between. The germline V gene has CDR1 LGHNA and CDR2 YSLEER. The CDR3 length is 18 residues. Study-wide results and caveats: Listed as cytomegalovirus-associated were 150 to 200 TCR beta chains.

This PCR relied on a set of 60 Vbeta primers and 13 Jbeta primers. Repertoires were generated with immunoSEQ multiplex PCR, while TCRdb's copy carries only in-frame clones and drops some. The repertoire holds hundreds of thousands of clones, 80% to 90% seen once, with about 1% in the top ten. Sequenced sample: PBMCs. The genes are TRBV4-3 and TRBJ2-3; TRBD1 might be the D (5 bases). The source of this sequence is a woman aged 18-29 years in good health and CMV-seronegative. CDR3 residues: CASSQDFMSRVSTDTQYF. CDR3 DNA: TGCGCCAGCAGCCAAGATTTTATGAGCAGGGTGAGCACAGATACGCAGTATTTT.